The 2 T cell receptor beta chains listed next were all sequenced from one sample in a study of identical twins' blood T cells. TCRdb ran MiXCR on the 5' RACE reads and lists one entry per CDR3 protein. In the table there are a few hundred thousand distinct CDR3 sequences, about 28% of which are singletons. The sample was PBMCs. These receptors were taken from a woman aged 18 to 55 in good health.

This clonotype is a singleton in its sample. This sequence joins TRBV29-1 and TRBJ2-2, with D hard to call. Germline CDR1 reads SQVTM; CDR2 reads ANQGSEA. Trimming removed 5 bases at V and 2 bases at J, with 12 bases between. The CDR3 extends over 14 amino acids. For the CDR3, the DNA is TGCAGCGTTCGCCGGCACAGCAACACCGGGGAGCTGTTTTTT. It translates to CSVRRHSNTGELFF.

Notes on this clonotype: A read error may account for a junction end that differs from germline. The V call is TRBV10-3, the J call TRBJ1-1; 7 nucleotides match TRBD1. Germline CDR1 is ENHRY and CDR2 is SYGVKD. The CDR3 has 15 amino acids. As DNA, the CDR3 is TGTGCCATGAGTGGTCGACAGGGAGCGGGCACTGAAGCTTTCTTT. It is translated as CAMSGRQGAGTEAFF.